The following is a TCR beta chain sequence with its context. This specimen comes from a study of technical replicates of blood from a handful of donors. TCRdb's table, derived via immunoSEQ multiplex PCR, lists solely in-frame clones and lacks some. The sample yields 73,000 or so clones, over 75% seen once. Sequenced input: T cells isolated from PBMCs. The receptor's source is a human donor in good health.

The CDR3 coding sequence is TGTGCCAGCAGCTTGGACAGGGTCCGGGATGAAAAACTGTTTTTT. Translating gives CASSLDRVRDEKLFF. The V call is TRBV7-9, the J call TRBJ1-4; 8 bases map to TRBD1. Germline V gene data show CDR1 as SEHNR and CDR2 as FQNEAQ (reference sequence). The CDR3 spans 15 residues. Germline trimming cut 3 bases from V and 6 bases from J; bases unmatched to any gene: 6. The variable domain in full, completed from reference TRBV7-9 and TRBJ1-4, reads DTGVSQNPRHKITKRGQNVTFRCDPISEHNRLYWYRQTLGQGPEFLTYFQNEAQLEKSRLLSDRFSAERPKGSFSTLEIQRTEQGDSAMYLCASSLDRVRDEKLFFGSGTQLSVL.